This T cell receptor beta chain was captured by sequencing in a study of T cells after yellow fever vaccination (dated by TCRdb to between 2018 and 2021). Concerning the study at large: The SMART-Seq v4 Ultra Low Input RNA kit was used to prepare libraries from fractions with low cell numbers. To follow T-cell clones before and after primary and booster YFV17D yellow fever vaccination, bulk TCR alpha and beta repertoires were sequenced over time. Two healthy male donors, one aged 18 to 30 and one aged 30 to 40 years, made up the cohort. Blood was drawn at multiple timepoints before and after primary and secondary immunization, with bulk PBMC replicates and cell subsets isolated. The investigation overall reported the following: After the booster, most clones that had expanded after primary vaccination were detected again (around 97% of CD4 and around 88% of CD8), suggesting broad maintenance of memory. A small share of clonotypes occurred in both CD4 and CD8 compartments, likely arising from convergent recombination. Computational filtering was needed because FACS-sorted repertoires could contain abundant contaminating clonotypes from the bulk population. The secondary T-cell response was found to be weaker but faster than the primary response, with a peak reached on day 5 rather than on day 15. The study included only a couple of donors, which limits how far the findings can be generalized.

The intended sense of this specimen's treatment or condition label: live attenuated yellow fever vaccine strain. At every blood-draw timepoint, two biological replicates of bulk PBMCs were collected. A standard Ficoll-Paque protocol was used to isolate PBMCs from peripheral blood. TriZol was used to extract RNA from bulk PBMCs, from CD4 and CD8 fractions, and from dextramer-positive and dextramer-negative fractions. This clonotype has a count of ten or more. Its cognate antigen has yet to be identified. Base qualities were left out, and no much larger clone turns up one base away. Sequenced on an Illumina NovaSeq 6000. TCR cDNA was synthesized by 5'RACE template switching, which introduced a universal primer site and unique molecular identifiers. Priming of cDNA synthesis was performed from both the TCR alpha and TCR beta constant segments. Library amplification involved two PCR steps, and the second step added sample barcodes and sequencing adapters. Sequencing of libraries was done on Illumina HiSeq 2500 (2x100 bp) or NovaSeq (2x150 bp). Per the authors' processing: Reads were demultiplexed and collapsed into UMI consensus sequences with MIGEC, and V(D)J alignment was performed with MiXCR. Vaccine-responding clonotypes were defined with edgeR using replicate PBMC samples, requiring FDR below 0.01 and a log2 fold change above 5 up to day 15. Each bulk clonotype was labeled CD4 or CD8 based on which sequenced repertoire, CD4 or CD8, contained the clonotype at higher abundance. The public sequencing data were trimmed at Q25 with fastp and processed into clonotypes with MiXCR by TCRdb, which kept only in-frame beta chains. One record per CDR3 amino acid sequence lists the most common genes and DNA. The V and J calls were determined by TCRdb, not by the authors. Recorded for this sample are about 240,000 distinct CDR3 sequences; around 3.5% of them occurred a single time. Of the sample, 15% to 20% falls within the top ten clones.

V drops 3 bases and J drops 7 bases, leaving 7 bases in between. From cysteine to phenylalanine, the CDR3 is 12 amino acids long. Only the CDR3 DNA stays, 36 bases, in frame from base 1. In the germline V gene (reference sequence), CDR1 corresponds to LNHDA and CDR2 to SQIVND. Recombination connected TRBV19 to TRBJ2-1, with no D gene named confidently. Sequenced material: PBMCs, taken 15 days after the yellow fever booster vaccination. The receptor was isolated from a man younger than 35 who received the YFV17D yellow fever vaccine. The CDR3 protein is CASSMVENEQFF. In nucleotides, the sequence is TGTGCCAGTAGTATGGTGGAAAATGAGCAGTTCTTC.